This section outlines one TCR beta chain sequence together with its context. The table lists this clonotype with a few counts. Its antigen is currently not known. No clone much larger than this one lies a single base away; base qualities are absent. The sample belongs to a study of response to subunit inactivated influenza vaccine (dated by TCRdb to the late 2010s). Regarding the complete study: Deep quantitative T cell receptor repertoire profiling was used in the study to track responses to a trivalent subunit inactivated influenza vaccine. Overall results and qualifications from the work: The authors proposed that each seasonal influenza vaccination may bring in only a limited number of new T cells.

The method was RT-PCR. This sample was sequenced with an Illumina HiSeq 2500. The public reads were reprocessed in TCRdb via fastp at Q25 and MiXCR, keeping in-frame beta chains. Merged by CDR3 protein, the rows form single entries marked with the most common genes and DNA. Present in this sample are roughly 500,000 distinct CDR3 sequences, 16% of which were seen just once. The ten largest clones capture around 3% of the sample. This clonotype originated in a man between 50 and 69 years old who received an inactivated influenza vaccine. Donor details come from another sample of the same person, matched by shared clones. The input for sequencing was CD4+ T cells sorted from PBMCs, taken less than 30 months after vaccination.

In nucleotide form, the sequence is TGTGCCAGCAGCTTAGGACCCGGGGGAGAGACCCAGTACTTC. This codes for CASSLGPGGETQYF. This chain is built from TRBV11-2 and TRBJ2-5; TRBD2 is a possible D gene, resting on 6 matching bases. Sequences SGHAT (CDR1) and FQNNGV (CDR2) are obtained from the germline V gene. The CDR3 runs 14 residues from the cysteine to the phenylalanine. CDR3 DNA only is kept here, 42 bases in frame from base 1. V was cut back by 1 base and J by 4 bases, leaving a gap of 10 bases between them. The full variable domain, completed from the reference TRBV11-2 and TRBJ2-5 proteins outside the CDR3, reads EAGVAQSPRYKIIEKRQSVAFWCNPISGHATLYWYQQILGQGPKLLIQFQNNGVVDDSQLPKDRFSAERLKGVDSTLKIQPAKLEDSAVYLCASSLGPGGETQYFGPGTRLLVL.